Sample share makes the clone carrying this T cell receptor beta chain medium-sized (0.01 to 0.1%). What it binds is unknown. A modified ARM-PCR protocol with three rounds of nested PCR amplified TCRbeta. TCRdb independently ran MiXCR on the multiplex PCR reads; one entry per CDR3 protein. Of more than 95,000 distinct CDR3 sequences listed, approximately 71% are singletons. The data were obtained in a study of tumor and adjacent non-tumor tissue in lung cancer. The ends lost 0 bases at V and 2 bases at J; junction bases unmatched: 7. Looked up from germline, CDR1 is LGHNA and CDR2 is YNFKEQ. CDR3 length: 17 residues. The template was RNA from unsorted bulk tissue. Notes on the study in general: Tumor TCR diversity, when higher, was linked to shorter survival.

The V and J genes are TRBV4-2 and TRBJ2-7; 10 positions match TRBD1. Sequencing was performed on lung tumor tissue. This sequence originates from a young man with non-small cell lung cancer. DNA for the CDR3: TGTGCCAGCAGCCAAGATCGGGACAGGGGTATTCCCTACGAGCAGTACTTC. This codes for CASSQDRDRGIPYEQYF.